What follows are 9 T cell receptor beta chains derived from one specimen sequenced in a study of control samples from healthy donors and cancer patients. Sequenced by immunoSEQ multiplex PCR; TCRdb stores in-frame clones only, minus some. The sample yields some 94,000 clones, about 85% seen once. Material for sequencing was blood. The receptors derive from a woman aged 45-65 years in good health.

This clone occurred a few times. This rearrangement joins TRBV6-2 or TRBV6-3 to TRBJ1-1; maybe TRBD1 (5 bases). Germline CDR1 MNHEY, CDR2 SVGEGT. This CDR3 is built from 13 residues. Trimming removed 3 bases from V and 4 bases from J, with 9 bases in between. CDR3 in amino acids: CASSYRRGTEAFF. The CDR3 DNA is TGTGCCAGCAGTTATAGGAGGGGCACTGAAGCTTTCTTT.

This clone is judged medium-sized. The same CDR3 also results from other DNA sequences found in this sample. V and J are TRBV9 and TRBJ2-3; D is perhaps TRBD1 or TRBD2 (5 bases each). The V and J ends lost 0 bases and 0 bases respectively, with 14 bases between them. CDR1 and CDR2 from the germline V gene are SGDLS and YYNGEE. The CDR3 totals 17 residues. The chain's CDR3 is CASSVAARAGSTDTQYF. The CDR3 nucleotides are TGTGCCAGCAGCGTAGCTGCGAGGGCAGGGAGCACAGATACGCAGTATTTT.

The chain couples TRBV12-3 or TRBV12-4 to TRBJ1-3, with D perhaps TRBD1 (6 bases). Deletions cut 8 bases from V and 0 bases from J, with 8 bases between. The CDR3 is 13 residues long. The CDR3 DNA reads TGTGCCAGCCGGGACAACTCTGGAAACACCATATATTTT. The encoded protein is CASRDNSGNTIYF.

The chain combines TRBV3-1 (or the pseudogene TRBV3-2) with TRBJ2-2; D is uncertain. This CDR3 has 16 amino acids. CDR1 and CDR2 (germline): LGHDT, YNNKEL (reference sequence). Trimming removed 4 bases at V and 6 bases at J, with 18 bases between. The CDR3 spells CASSPQVGFGPGELFF. In DNA form, the CDR3 reads TGTGCCAGCAGCCCCCAGGTGGGGTTTGGGCCCGGGGAGCTGTTTTTT.

The genes are TRBV18 and TRBJ2-7, with 10 bases identical to TRBD1. The CDR3 consists of 14 residues. Germline assignment: CDR1 KGHSH and CDR2 LQKENI. V was clipped by 3 bases and J by 7 bases; unmatched bases: 6. The CDR3 loop reads CASSPGQGLMEQYF. The CDR3 region has the DNA TGTGCCAGCTCACCGGGACAGGGGCTTATGGAGCAGTACTTC.

This chain joins TRBV19 and TRBJ2-5; 7 positions match TRBD2. This CDR3 has 14 residues. The germline CDR1 and CDR2 sequences are LNHDA and SQIVND (reference sequence). The J segment lost 5 bases and the V segment lost 3 bases, leaving 6 bases of the junction unmatched. CDR3 amino acids: CASSIPSGGETQYF. CDR3 sequence (DNA): TGTGCCAGTAGTATCCCTAGCGGAGGGGAGACCCAGTACTTC.

This chain uses TRBV28 with TRBJ2-4; perhaps D is TRBD1 or TRBD2 (6 bases each). V lost 1 base and J 5 bases, leaving 9 bases between the germline ends. This CDR3 region has 14 residues. Germline CDR1 reads MDHEN; CDR2 reads SYDVKM. CDR3 residues: CASSLLGGQNIQYF. The CDR3 coding sequence is TGTGCCAGCAGTTTATTGGGGGGCCAAAACATTCAGTACTTC. Complete variable domain (other parts from reference TRBV28 and TRBJ2-4): DVKVTQSSRYLVKRTGEKVFLECVQDMDHENMFWYRQDPGLGLRLIYFSYDVKMKEKGDIPEGYSVSREKKERFSLILESASTNQTSMYLCASSLLGGQNIQYFGAGTRLSVL.

The chain couples TRBV27 to TRBJ2-7, with TRBD2 matching 14 bases. The CDR3 contains 18 residues. Germline V gives CDR1 MNHEY, CDR2 SMNVEV (reference sequence). V lost 6 bases to trimming and J lost 2 bases; unmatched junction nucleotides: 12. The chain's CDR3 is CASRTNPGLAGGPYEQYF. The CDR3 coding sequence is TGTGCCAGCAGGACTAACCCCGGACTAGCGGGAGGACCCTACGAGCAGTACTTC.

The V gene is TRBV18, the J gene TRBJ1-5; D perhaps matches TRBD1 (6 bases). The CDR3 length is 17 residues. V shed 2 bases and J shed 1 base, with 15 bases lying between them. Germline CDR1 and CDR2: KGHSH and LQKENI. DNA of the CDR3: TGTGCCAGCTCACCAAGCCAGGGACATGGCAGCAATCAGCCCCAGCATTTT. Translating gives CASSPSQGHGSNQPQHF. The full variable domain, rest sourced from reference TRBV18 and TRBJ1-5, is NAGVMQNPRHLVRRRGQEARLRCSPMKGHSHVYWYRQLPEEGLKFMVYLQKENIIDESGMPKERFSAEFPKEGPSILRIQQVVRGDSAAYFCASSPSQGHGSNQPQHFGDGTRLSIL.